This T cell receptor (beta chain) was recovered during a study of blood T cell repertoires in COVID-19. Study overall: Researchers got acute and convalescent COVID-19 samples from the United States, Italy and Spain. PBMCs, B-cell-depleted T cells, or T cells were the source of the cDNA or gDNA that made up the material.

The CDR3 extends over 15 amino acids. Germline CDR1 is SGHRS and CDR2 is YFSETQ. Trimming left V 0 bases short and J 5 bases short, with 9 bases between. In the original workflow: Reference gene primer amplification yielded estimated nucleated cell counts. Measured with immunoSEQ multiplex PCR; TCRdb has only the in-frame clones, and not every one. From that table come the V and J calls and clone size; the DNA was used to work out D and trimming. This table has some 330,000 clones, about 90% appearing once. Recruited during active infection, patients (from Seattle) were subsequently followed longitudinally.

Specimen: peripheral blood. The TCR sequence derives from a woman in her 30s with COVID-19, enrolled during active disease. The chain recombines TRBV5-1 with TRBJ1-6; D perhaps matches TRBD1 (6 bases). The CDR3 is CASSLDTGNNSPLHF. Here the CDR3 DNA reads TGCGCCAGCAGCTTGGATACAGGGAATAATTCACCCCTCCACTTT.